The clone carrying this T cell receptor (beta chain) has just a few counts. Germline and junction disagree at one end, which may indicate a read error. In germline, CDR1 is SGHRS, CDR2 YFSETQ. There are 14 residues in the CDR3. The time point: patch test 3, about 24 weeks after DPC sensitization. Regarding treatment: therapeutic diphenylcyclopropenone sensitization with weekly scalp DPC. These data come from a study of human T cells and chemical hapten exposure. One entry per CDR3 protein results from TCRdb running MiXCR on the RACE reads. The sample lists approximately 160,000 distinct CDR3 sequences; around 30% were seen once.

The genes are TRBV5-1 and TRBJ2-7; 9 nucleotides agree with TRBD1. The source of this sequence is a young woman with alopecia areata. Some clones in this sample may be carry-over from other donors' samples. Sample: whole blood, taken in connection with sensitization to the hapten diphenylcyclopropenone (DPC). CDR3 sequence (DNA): TGTGCCAGCAGCTTGGGACAGGGACTATACGAGCAGTACTTC. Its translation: CASSLGQGLYEQYF.